These 21 T cell receptor beta chains came from one sample sequenced in a study of beta chain features in type 1 diabetes. General study results and limits: Patients with Type 1 diabetes showed moderately but significantly shorter TCRB CDR3s in all four CD4+ subsets.

Reverse transcribing all isolated RNA meant expressed TCRB transcripts were sequenced. TCRdb's copy holds only in-frame clones and misses some; the assay was immunoSEQ multiplex PCR. The repertoire holds some 150,000 clones, with about an eighth as singletons. These TCRs' antigens remain unknown. The sample consisted of central memory CD4+ T cells from blood. The receptors stem from a man younger than 35 with type 1 diabetes.

The rearrangement uses TRBV7-8 and TRBJ1-1, with D uncertain. V was pared by 5 bases and J by 4 bases, with 14 bases between. From germline, CDR1 is SGHVS and CDR2 FQNEAQ. The CDR3 length is 14 residues. CDR3: CASSPKGPFTEAFF. CDR3 DNA: TGTGCCAGCAGCCCTAAAGGGCCTTTCACTGAAGCTTTCTTT. Supplemented by reference TRBV7-8 and TRBJ1-1, the full variable domain reads GAGVSQSPRYKVAKRGQDVALRCDPISGHVSLFWYQQALGQGPEFLTYFQNEAQLDKSGLPSDRFFAERPEGSVSTLKIQRTQQEDSAVYLCASSPKGPFTEAFFGQGTRLTVV.

In this sample, this clone turned up many times. The chain links TRBV2 to TRBJ2-3; no clear D gene. The CDR3 is 14 amino acids. The germline CDR1 and CDR2 sequences are SNHLY and FYNNEI. The V and J ends lost 5 bases and 3 bases respectively, with 12 bases between them. The CDR3 region is CASSRRPGTDTQYF. The CDR3, as DNA: TGTGCCAGCAGTCGCAGGCCAGGAACAGATACGCAGTATTTT.

The chain combines TRBV7-3 with TRBJ2-7; TRBD2 matches 9 bases. V shed 3 bases, J shed 5 bases, and the junction held 8 bases outside the gene matches. Germline values: CDR1 SGHTA, CDR2 FQGTGA. CDR3 length equals 15 residues. CDR3 sequence reads: CASSFGLARKDEQYF. CDR3 nucleotides: TGTGCCAGCAGCTTTGGACTAGCGAGGAAAGACGAGCAGTACTTC.

The chain joins TRBV7-9 to TRBJ1-1; the D gene is possibly TRBD1 (5 bases). Trimming cost V 5 bases and J 4 bases, with 11 bases left between them. Germline values: CDR1 SEHNR, CDR2 FQNEAQ (reference sequence). The length of the CDR3 is 13 residues. CDR3 nucleotide sequence: TGTGCCAGCAGCCGCGAGGGGCGCACTGAAGCTTTCTTT. Translated, it gives CASSREGRTEAFF.

This clone was counted at least ten times. The chain employs TRBV29-1 and TRBJ2-1, with 10 positions matching TRBD2. There are 12 residues in the CDR3. CDR1 and CDR2 from the germline V gene are SQVTM and ANQGSEA. V dropped 2 bases and J dropped 13; count of bases not matched to a gene: 5. CDR3 loop: CSVEPGTSDQFF. The CDR3 DNA reads as TGCAGCGTTGAACCCGGGACTAGCGACCAGTTCTTC.

This chain connects TRBV5-1 to TRBJ2-3, with unresolved D. V was cut by 7 bases and J by 0 bases, with 18 bases left in between. Germline V gives CDR1 SGHRS, CDR2 YFSETQ. CDR3 length: 16 residues. In nucleotides, the CDR3 is TGCGCCAGCTCTTTACGATCAGCATCTAGCACAGATACGCAGTATTTT. Translated, it gives CASSLRSASSTDTQYF.

The table lists this clone with many counts. The V and J genes are TRBV10-3 and TRBJ2-7; no clear D gene. The V gene's germline CDR1 is ENHRY and CDR2 SYGVKD. CDR3 length: 13 amino acids. V was clipped by 2 bases and J by 4 bases, with 9 bases between them. CDR3 sequence reads: CAISEVLGYEQYF. The CDR3 DNA follows: TGTGCCATCAGTGAGGTCCTAGGGTACGAGCAGTACTTC.

This chain uses TRBV30 with TRBJ1-2; D is perhaps TRBD1 (6 bases). This CDR3 is 14 amino acids long. V lost 2 bases and J 8 bases, leaving 18 bases between the germline ends. Germline-derived CDR1 and CDR2 are GTSNPN and SVGIG (reference sequence). CDR3 bases: TGTGCCTGGAGTCCGGGACACGGCAACATCGGCTACACCTTC. Its translation is CAWSPGHGNIGYTF.

This chain connects TRBV28 to TRBJ1-5; a weak D match, TRBD1 (5 bases). Germline V gives CDR1 MDHEN, CDR2 SYDVKM. V lost 3 bases and J lost 9, with 18 bases in between. The length of the CDR3 is 15 residues. CDR3 sequence (DNA): TGTGCCAGCAGTTTGGGGCAGAGCCGGAGTCGGCCCCAGCATTTT. Amino acids: CASSLGQSRSRPQHF.

This chain links TRBV7-6 with TRBJ2-5, with 7 nucleotides matching TRBD1. The CDR3 is 14 amino acids. Per the germline V gene, CDR1 is SGHVS and CDR2 is FNYEAQ. The trim removed 2 bases at V and 5 bases at J, leaving 5 bases unmatched. CDR3 protein: CASSLLSQGETQYF. The CDR3 DNA reads as TGTGCCAGCAGCTTACTCTCACAGGGGGAGACCCAGTACTTC.

This clone turned up a few times. The chain uses TRBV27 and TRBJ2-7; D could derive from TRBD1 or TRBD2 (5 bases each). Trimming shortened V by 3 bases and J by 1 base, and 13 bases separated the two germline ends. This CDR3 is built from 15 residues. Germline-derived CDR1 and CDR2 are MNHEY and SMNVEV (reference sequence). The CDR3 sequence: CASSLGPTGSYEQYF. The CDR3 coding sequence is TGTGCCAGCAGTTTGGGACCAACTGGTTCCTACGAGCAGTACTTC.

This clone was seen a few times. Other DNA sequences within the sample encode an identical CDR3. The chain uses TRBV5-1 and TRBJ2-7; 8 bases fit TRBD1. The CDR3 runs 15 residues. The junction had 2 bases not matched to a gene; V was cut back by 0 bases and J by 0 bases. Germline assignment: CDR1 SGHRS and CDR2 YFSETQ. DNA for the CDR3: TGCGCCAGCAGCTTGGGACAGGGGTTCTCCTACGAGCAGTACTTC. Translation gives CASSLGQGFSYEQYF.

The gene calls are TRBV7-6 and TRBJ1-2, with D maybe TRBD1 (5 bases). Trimming pared 6 bases from V and 7 bases from J, leaving 18 bases between. The germline gives CDR1 SGHVS, CDR2 FNYEAQ. This CDR3 contains 14 residues. CDR3 protein: CASSPRGAILGYTF. The CDR3 DNA follows: TGTGCCAGCAGTCCGAGGGGCGCAATCCTTGGCTACACCTTC.

Only a few counts were recorded for this clone. The chain carries TRBV18 and TRBJ1-1, with 7 bases that match TRBD1. CDR1 is KGHSH, CDR2 LQKENI, per germline. The length of the CDR3 is 14 residues. J lost 2 bases, V lost 4 bases, and 4 bases had no gene match. For the CDR3, the DNA is TGTGCCAGCTCACTTGACAGGGCAAACACTGAAGCTTTCTTT. Its protein product is CASSLDRANTEAFF. The full variable domain, with the rest looked up from reference TRBV18 and TRBJ1-1, is NAGVMQNPRHLVRRRGQEARLRCSPMKGHSHVYWYRQLPEEGLKFMVYLQKENIIDESGMPKERFSAEFPKEGPSILRIQQVVRGDSAAYFCASSLDRANTEAFFGQGTRLTVV.

This clone came up a few times. Other DNA sequences in the sample encode the same CDR3. The chain uses TRBV7-9 and TRBJ2-3; unclear D gene. CDR3 length: 13 amino acids. Trimming removed 0 bases at V and 4 bases at J, with 5 bases between. From germline, CDR1 is SEHNR and CDR2 FQNEAQ (reference sequence). The CDR3 DNA reads as TGTGCCAGCAGCTTAGCTGGCCCAGATACGCAGTATTTT. Encoded protein: CASSLAGPDTQYF.

This clone was seen only a few times. V and J are TRBV30 and TRBJ1-4; D is undetermined. Germline V gene data show CDR1 as GTSNPN and CDR2 as SVGIG (reference sequence). The CDR3 is made up of 13 amino acids. Trimming took 6 bases from V and 7 from J, leaving 15 bases between them. In DNA, the CDR3 is TGTGCCTGCAGTCGAAGGGAGGGTGAAAAACTGTTTTTT. Residues: CACSRREGEKLFF.

This clone was found a few times. The chain has TRBV2 and TRBJ2-3; TRBD2 matches at 8 bases. The junction had 5 bases not matched to a gene; V was cut back by 4 bases and J by 5 bases. This CDR3 is built from 14 residues. Germline assignment: CDR1 SNHLY and CDR2 FYNNEI. The CDR3 sequence: CASSVGLAGDTQYF. Here the CDR3 DNA reads TGTGCCAGCAGTGTCGGACTAGCCGGAGATACGCAGTATTTT.

This clone was counted between two and nine times. V gene TRBV5-4 combines with J gene TRBJ1-1; 8 bases agree with TRBD1. CDR1 SGHNT and CDR2 YYREEE come from the germline V gene (reference sequence). The CDR3 spans 14 residues. The J segment lost 4 bases and the V segment lost 4 bases, leaving 6 bases of the junction unmatched. The CDR3 loop reads CASSVTGGSTEAFF. CDR3 DNA: TGTGCCAGCAGCGTAACAGGGGGGAGCACTGAAGCTTTCTTT.

This clone was counted a few times. Other DNA sequences in the sample encode the same CDR3. The rearrangement joins TRBV6-1 to TRBJ1-1; tentatively, D is TRBD1 (6 bases). This CDR3 is 15 amino acids long. Germline CDR1 and CDR2: MNHNS and SASEGT. Deletions cut 2 bases from V and 0 bases from J, with 10 bases between. CDR3 region: CASSESQGMNTEAFF. The CDR3 DNA follows: TGTGCCAGCAGTGAATCCCAGGGGATGAACACTGAAGCTTTCTTT.

The genes are TRBV19 and TRBJ2-7, with D unclear. Germline lookup yields CDR1 LNHDA and CDR2 SQIVND (reference sequence). V lost 1 base to trimming and J lost 5 bases, with 12 bases between them. The CDR3 runs 14 residues. The CDR3 is CASSIVGRSDEQYF. For the CDR3, the DNA is TGTGCCAGTAGTATAGTGGGCAGATCAGACGAGCAGTACTTC.

For this clone: A read error likely explains this, since a far larger clone differs by one base. CDR3 nucleotides: TGTGCCACCAGCAGAGAGCAGGGGGCCGCCACAGATACGCAGTATTTT. Amino acid sequence: CATSREQGAATDTQYF. The rearrangement joins TRBV15 to TRBJ2-3, with 8 positions matching TRBD1. This CDR3 has 16 amino acids. Losses at the gene ends were 0 bases for V and 2 bases for J; bases not matched to a gene: 4. Looked up from germline, CDR1 is LNHNV and CDR2 is YYDKDF (reference sequence).